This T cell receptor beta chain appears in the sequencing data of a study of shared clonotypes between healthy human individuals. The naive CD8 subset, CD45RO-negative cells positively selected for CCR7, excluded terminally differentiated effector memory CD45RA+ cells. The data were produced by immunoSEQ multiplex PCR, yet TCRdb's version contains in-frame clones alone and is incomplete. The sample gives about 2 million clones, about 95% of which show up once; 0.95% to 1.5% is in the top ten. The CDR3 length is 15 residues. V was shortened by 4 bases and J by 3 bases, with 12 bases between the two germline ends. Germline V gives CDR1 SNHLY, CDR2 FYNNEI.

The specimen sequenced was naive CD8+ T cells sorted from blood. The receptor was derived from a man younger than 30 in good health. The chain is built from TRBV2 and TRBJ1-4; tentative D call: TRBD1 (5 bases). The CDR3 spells CASSGGVAANEKLFF. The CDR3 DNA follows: TGTGCCAGCAGTGGAGGGGTCGCGGCTAATGAAAAACTGTTTTTT.